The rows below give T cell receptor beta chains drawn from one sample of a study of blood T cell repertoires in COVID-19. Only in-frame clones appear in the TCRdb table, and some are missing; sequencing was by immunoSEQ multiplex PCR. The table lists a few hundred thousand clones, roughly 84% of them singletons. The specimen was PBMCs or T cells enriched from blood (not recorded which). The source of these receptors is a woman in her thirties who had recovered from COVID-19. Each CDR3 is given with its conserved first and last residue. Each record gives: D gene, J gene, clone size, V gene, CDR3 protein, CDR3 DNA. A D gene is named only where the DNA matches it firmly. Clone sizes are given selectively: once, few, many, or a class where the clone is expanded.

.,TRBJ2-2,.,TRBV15,CATSIREGAGELFF,TGTGCCACCAGCATCCGAGAGGGGGCCGGGGAGCTGTTTTTT
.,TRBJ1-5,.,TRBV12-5,CASGPGYQPQHF,TGTGCTAGTGGTCCCGGGTATCAGCCCCAGCATTTT
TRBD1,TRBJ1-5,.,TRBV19,CASRSRGNQPQHF,TGTGCCAGTAGGAGCAGGGGGAATCAGCCCCAGCATTTT
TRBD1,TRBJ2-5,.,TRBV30,CAWSLQGAPQETQYF,TGTGCCTGGAGTTTACAGGGGGCGCCCCAAGAGACCCAGTACTTC
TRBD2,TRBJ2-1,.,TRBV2,CASSSLSGGAKNEQFF,TGTGCCAGCAGTTCCCTGTCGGGGGGGGCTAAAAATGAGCAGTTCTTC
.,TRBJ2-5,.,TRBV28,CASSFGVGDSGETQYF,TGTGCCAGCAGTTTCGGTGTAGGGGACTCCGGTGAGACCCAGTACTTC
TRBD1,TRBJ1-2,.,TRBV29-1,CSVGTALSYTF,TGCAGCGTCGGGACAGCCCTAAGCTACACCTTC
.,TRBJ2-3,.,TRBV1,CTSSRTGGGDTQYF,TGCACCAGCAGCCGAACGGGGGGTGGAGATACGCAGTATTTT
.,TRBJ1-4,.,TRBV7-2,CASSLGGLGEKLFF,TGTGCCAGCAGCTTAGGAGGGCTAGGCGAAAAACTGTTTTTT
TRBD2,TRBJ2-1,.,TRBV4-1,CASSREKGLAGDNEQFF,TGCGCCAGCAGCCGAGAAAAGGGACTAGCGGGGGACAATGAGCAGTTCTTC
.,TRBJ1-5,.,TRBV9,CASSVGAQGNQPQHF,TGTGCCAGCAGCGTAGGGGCCCAAGGCAATCAGCCCCAGCATTTT
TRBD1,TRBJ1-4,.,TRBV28,CASTIGTGGSINEKLFF,TGTGCCAGCACCATTGGTACAGGGGGGTCGATTAATGAAAAACTGTTTTTT
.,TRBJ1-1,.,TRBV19,CAVGTFSLPAFF,TGTGCCGTTGGGACATTCTCTCTACCGGCTTTCTTT
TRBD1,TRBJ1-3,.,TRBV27,CASRPGQYGNTIYF,TGTGCCAGCAGACCGGGACAGTATGGAAACACCATATATTTT
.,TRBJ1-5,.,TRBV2,CASSQEIQPQHF,TGTGCCAGCAGCCAGGAAATACAGCCCCAGCATTTT
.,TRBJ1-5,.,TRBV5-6,CASSLGAPGEGNQPQHF,TGTGCCAGCAGCTTGGGGGCTCCAGGGGAAGGCAATCAGCCCCAGCATTTT
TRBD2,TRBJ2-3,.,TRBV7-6,CASSLGTSANTDTQYF,TGTGCCAGCAGCTTAGGGACTAGCGCTAACACAGATACGCAGTATTTT
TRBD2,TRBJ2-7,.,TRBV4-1,CASSLLGTSDTQYF,TGCGCCAGCAGCCTCCTGGGGACTAGCGACACCCAGTACTTC
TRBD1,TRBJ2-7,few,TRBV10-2,CASSGTGDYEQYF,TGCGCCAGCAGCGGGACAGGGGACTACGAGCAGTACTTC
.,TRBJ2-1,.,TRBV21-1,CASSKVVRPGVNNEQFF,TGTGCCAGCAGCAAAGTAGTTAGGCCGGGGGTCAACAATGAGCAGTTCTTC
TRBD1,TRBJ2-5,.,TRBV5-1,CASSSTGGGETQYF,TGCGCCAGCAGCTCTACAGGGGGCGGTGAGACCCAGTACTTC
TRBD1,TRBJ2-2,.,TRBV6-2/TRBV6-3,CASSSFKGTGDTGELFF,TGTGCCAGCAGTTCCTTCAAAGGGACAGGGGACACCGGGGAGCTGTTTTTT
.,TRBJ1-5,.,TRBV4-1,CASSQPNRSYQPQHF,TGCGCCAGCAGCCAGCCAAACCGGTCCTATCAGCCCCAGCATTTT
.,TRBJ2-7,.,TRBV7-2,CASSLGVQTYEQYF,TGTGCCAGCAGCTTAGGAGTGCAAACCTACGAGCAGTACTTC
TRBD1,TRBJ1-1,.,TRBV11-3,CASSRTGNTEAFF,TGTGCCAGCAGCAGGACAGGGAACACTGAAGCTTTCTTT
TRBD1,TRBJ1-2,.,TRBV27,CASSSGTGLLNYGYTF,TGTGCCAGCAGTTCCGGGACAGGGCTGCTAAACTATGGCTACACCTTC
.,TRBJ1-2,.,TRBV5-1,CASSLSYLSGYTF,TGCGCCAGCAGCTTGTCATATTTGAGTGGCTACACCTTC
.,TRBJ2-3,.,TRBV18,CASTGQTNTDTQYF,TGTGCCAGCACAGGACAGACTAACACAGATACGCAGTATTTT
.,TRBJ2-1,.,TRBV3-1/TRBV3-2,CASSQEPRRGEQFF,TGTGCCAGCAGCCAAGAACCACGGAGAGGTGAGCAGTTCTTC
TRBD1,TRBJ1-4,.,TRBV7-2,CASSSPGQSNEKLFF,TGTGCCAGCAGCTCCCCGGGACAGAGTAATGAAAAACTGTTTTTT
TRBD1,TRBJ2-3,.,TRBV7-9,CASSPQGAYGTQYF,TGTGCCAGCAGCCCCCAGGGGGCCTACGGTACGCAGTATTTT
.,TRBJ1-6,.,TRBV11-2,CASSLRTPIGSPLHF,TGTGCCAGCAGCTTAAGGACACCCATAGGATCACCCCTCCACTTT
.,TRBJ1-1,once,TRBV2,CASVPGQGRFLNTEAFF,TGTGCCAGCGTTCCGGGGCAGGGGAGATTTCTGAACACTGAAGCTTTCTTT
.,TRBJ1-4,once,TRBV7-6,CASSLAGGFEGKLFF,TGTGCCAGCAGCTTAGCAGGAGGGTTCGAAGGAAAACTGTTTTTT
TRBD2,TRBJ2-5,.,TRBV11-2,CASSLGLAGEETQYF,TGTGCCAGCAGCTTAGGACTAGCGGGGGAAGAGACCCAGTACTTC
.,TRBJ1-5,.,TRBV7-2,CASSLVAGARGNQPQHF,TGTGCCAGCAGCTTAGTGGCAGGGGCGAGGGGGAATCAGCCCCAGCATTTT
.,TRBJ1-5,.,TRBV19,CASSDRHPYQPQHF,TGTGCCAGTAGTGACAGGCACCCCTATCAGCCCCAGCATTTT
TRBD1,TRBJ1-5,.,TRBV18,CASSLVGQGAINQPQHF,TGTGCCAGCTCACTAGTCGGACAGGGGGCAATCAATCAGCCCCAGCATTTT
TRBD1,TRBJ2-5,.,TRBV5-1,CASSLAGTGVETQYF,TGCGCCAGCAGCTTGGCTGGGACAGGGGTAGAGACCCAGTACTTC
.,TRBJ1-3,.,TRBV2,CASSEGEVSGNTIYF,TGTGCCAGCAGTGAAGGGGAGGTGTCTGGAAACACCATATATTTT
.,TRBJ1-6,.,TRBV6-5,CASSYSLMQGFSPLHF,TGTGCCAGCAGTTACTCGTTGATGCAGGGGTTCTCACCCCTCCACTTT
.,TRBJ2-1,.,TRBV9,CASSVATGYNEQFF,TGTGCCAGCAGCGTAGCTACGGGATACAATGAGCAGTTCTTC
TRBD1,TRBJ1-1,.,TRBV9,CARELRQGAFRRNTEAFF,TGTGCCAGGGAGCTCCGGCAGGGGGCTTTCAGAAGGAACACTGAAGCTTTCTTT
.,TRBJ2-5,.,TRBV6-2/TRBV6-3,CASSYNGRGTQYF,TGTGCCAGCAGTTATAACGGTCGGGGGACCCAGTACTTC
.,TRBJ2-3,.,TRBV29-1,CSGTGEGGSTDTQYF,TGCAGCGGGACGGGAGAGGGGGGGAGCACAGATACGCAGTATTTT